This entry features one T cell receptor beta chain sequence. These data belong to a study of cytomegalovirus exposure and HLA in healthy donors. PCR was performed using 60 Vbeta and 13 Jbeta primers. Authors' data handling: A later analysis counted 70 million to 85 million unique TCR beta chains, 9.5 million to 13 million shared. Measured with immunoSEQ multiplex PCR; TCRdb has only the in-frame clones, and not every one. V, J and clone size were drawn from that table, and D and trimming were deduced from the DNA. The top ten hold about 9.2% of the sample, which has about 130,000 clones, roughly 80% seen once. Sequences were obtained from PBMCs. The clonotype was recovered from a man aged 30-40 years in good health and CMV-seropositive.

The CDR3 is CASTNTDTQYF. CDR3 bases: TGTGCCAGCACCAACACAGATACGCAGTATTTT. This rearrangement joins TRBV9 to TRBJ2-3; D remains unclear. CDR3 size: 11 residues. Trimming pared 6 bases from V and 2 bases from J, leaving 4 bases between. Germline V CDR1 and CDR2: SGDLS, YYNGEE.